The 26 T cell receptor beta chains below come from one sample, sequenced in a study of CD8 T cells in ankylosing spondylitis. Findings and limits, study-wide: For ankylosing spondylitis blood, a TCR beta motif of 7 or 8 highly homologous variants appeared characteristic.

A single record per CDR3 protein comes from TCRdb applying MiXCR to the 5' RACE reads. Of fewer than 450,000 distinct CDR3 sequences in the sample, more than 15% are singletons; the top ten hold 1%. Their antigens are not known. The sample comprised blood, either unsorted or a sorted T cell fraction (not recorded which). These receptors originate from a male donor with ankylosing spondylitis.

This clonotype came up a few times. This chain joins TRBV27 and TRBJ2-3, with 14 bases identical to TRBD2. There are 16 residues in the CDR3. Germline V gives CDR1 MNHEY, CDR2 SMNVEV (reference sequence). J lost 6 bases, V lost 6 bases, and 8 bases had no gene match. CDR3 residues: CASSTGLAGVLDTQYF. CDR3 DNA sequence: TGTGCCAGCAGCACGGGACTAGCGGGAGTTTTGGATACGCAGTATTTT.

This clonotype showed up many times. The genes are TRBV29-1 and TRBJ1-1; no firm D call. Germline CDR1 is SQVTM and CDR2 is ANQGSEA. CDR3 length equals 14 residues. V dropped 2 bases and J dropped 1 base, with 11 bases sitting between them. DNA for the CDR3: TGCAGCGTTGAACACGGGTTCGGGAACACTGAAGCTTTCTTT. This gives the protein CSVEHGFGNTEAFF.

The table lists this clonotype with a few counts. The J gene is TRBJ2-2, the V gene TRBV9, with D unclear. Germline CDR1 and CDR2: SGDLS and YYNGEE. The CDR3 totals 15 residues. V was pared by 4 bases and J by 5 bases, with 15 bases between. CDR3 amino acids: CASSLQSAGTGELFF. The CDR3 DNA follows: TGTGCCAGCAGCCTTCAATCAGCTGGGACCGGGGAGCTGTTTTTT.

The rearrangement links TRBV6-1 to TRBJ1-1; maybe TRBD1 (5 bases). Trimming took off 7 bases at V and 0 bases at J, with 12 bases between the two ends. The CDR3 is 14 residues long. Germline CDR1 reads MNHNS; CDR2 reads SASEGT. CDR3 sequence (DNA): TGTGCCAGCAAAACAGGTTACATGAACACTGAAGCTTTCTTT. This gives the protein CASKTGYMNTEAFF.

The sample holds a few counts of this clonotype. The gene calls are TRBV29-1 and TRBJ2-7; 9 bases are shared with TRBD2. This CDR3 has 13 amino acids. Losses at the gene ends were 6 bases for V and 5 bases for J; bases not matched to a gene: 8. Germline V gene data show CDR1 as SQVTM and CDR2 as ANQGSEA. As DNA, the CDR3 is TGCAGCGTCACTATGGGACTAGCACACGAGCAGTACTTC. Translated, it gives CSVTMGLAHEQYF.

This clonotype occurred many times. CDR3 loop: CSVVLGGMDEQYF. The DNA of the CDR3 is TGCAGCGTTGTTTTGGGCGGCATGGACGAGCAGTACTTC. The chain is built from TRBV29-1 and TRBJ2-7; D remains unclear. The length of the CDR3 is 13 residues. The germline V and J ends were trimmed by 4 bases and 5 bases, with 15 bases remaining between them. CDR1 and CDR2 from the germline V gene are SQVTM and ANQGSEA.

The CDR3 sequence: CASTPGLRETQYF. CDR3 sequence (DNA): TGTGCCAGCACCCCGGGACTAAGAGAGACCCAGTACTTC. The chain combines TRBV2 with TRBJ2-5; 7 bases fit TRBD2. CDR3 size: 13 residues. J was trimmed by 4 bases and V by 7 bases; bases with no gene match: 6. CDR1 is SNHLY and CDR2 is FYNNEI in the germline V gene. Full variable domain (remainder filled in from reference TRBV2 and TRBJ2-5): EPEVTQTPSHQVTQMGQEVILRCVPISNHLYFYWYRQILGQKVEFLVSFYNNEISEKSEIFDDQFSVERPDGSNFTLKIRSTKLEDSAMYFCASTPGLRETQYFGPGTRLLVL.

This clonotype was observed a handful of times. The CDR3 DNA reads as TGCGCCAGCAGCCAAGACAGGCTCTCTAACTATGGCTACACCTTC. This sequence encodes CASSQDRLSNYGYTF. The V and J genes are TRBV4-1 and TRBJ1-2; no clear D gene. CDR3 length equals 15 residues. With 0 bases removed from V and 0 bases from J, the gap between germline ends came to 8 bases. CDR1 MGHRA and CDR2 YSYEKL come from the germline V gene.

The CDR3 is CASSYSSSGGTGNTIYF. DNA of the CDR3: TGTGCCAGCAGTTACTCTTCCTCCGGCGGGACTGGAAACACCATATATTTT. The chain recombines TRBV6-5 with TRBJ1-3; no reliable D call. Germline V gene data show CDR1 as MNHEY and CDR2 as SVGAGI. Trimming shortened V by 0 bases and J by 2 bases, and 14 bases separated the two germline ends. The CDR3 runs to 17 residues.

This clonotype came up a few times. The gene calls are TRBV4-2 and TRBJ2-5; 8 bases agree with TRBD2. J was trimmed by 8 bases and V by 0 bases; bases with no gene match: 8. The CDR3 sequence is 15 residues long. Germline lookup yields CDR1 LGHNA and CDR2 YNFKEQ. Here the CDR3 reads CASSQDQGSGVTQYF. CDR3 bases: TGTGCCAGCAGCCAAGATCAGGGTAGCGGGGTAACCCAGTACTTC.

This clonotype was counted at least ten times. The J gene is TRBJ1-4, the V gene TRBV4-2; D might be TRBD1 (5 bases). The CDR3 runs 14 residues. The V gene's germline CDR1 is LGHNA and CDR2 YNFKEQ. V lost 8 bases, J lost 7 bases, and 17 bases lay in between. CDR3 amino acids: CASGVGENSEKLFF. Here the CDR3 DNA reads TGTGCCAGCGGGGTGGGGGAGAACAGTGAAAAACTGTTTTTT.

The rearrangement uses TRBV24-1 and TRBJ2-7; TRBD1 aligns across 7 bases. The trim removed 5 bases at V and 7 bases at J, leaving 10 bases unmatched. CDR3 length: 14 residues. Germline V gene sequence: CDR1 KGHDR, CDR2 SFDVKD. CDR3 in DNA: TGTGCCACCAGTGGGGGACAGCACAAAGTAGAGCAGTACTTC. This codes for CATSGGQHKVEQYF.

The genes are TRBV6-1 and TRBJ2-3, with 10 bases identical to TRBD2. Germline CDR1 reads MNHNS; CDR2 reads SASEGT. The CDR3 contains 16 residues. V shed 1 base and J 3 bases; nucleotides not matched to a gene: 4. The CDR3 DNA sequence: TGTGCCAGCAGTGAAGTGAGGACTAGCGGTACAGATACGCAGTATTTT. Encoded protein: CASSEVRTSGTDTQYF.

This clonotype was counted ten times or more. The chain combines TRBV20-1 with TRBJ2-1, with D possibly TRBD2 on 5 matching bases. Trimming removed 7 bases from V and 8 bases from J, with 12 bases in between. There are 11 residues in the CDR3. CDR1 and CDR2 from the germline V gene are DFQATT and SNEGSKA (reference sequence). CDR3 region: CSGEQVHEQFF. For the CDR3, the DNA is TGCAGTGGGGAGCAGGTCCATGAGCAGTTCTTC.

The chain links TRBV7-8 to TRBJ1-5; D gene ambiguous. The CDR3 spans 15 residues. Per the germline V gene, CDR1 is SGHVS and CDR2 is FQNEAQ. V was clipped by 5 bases and J by 1 base, with 12 bases between them. CDR3 loop: CASSPTSYSNQPQHF. The CDR3 region has the DNA TGTGCCAGCAGCCCCACGAGTTACAGCAATCAGCCCCAGCATTTT.

This clonotype has just a few counts. This rearrangement joins TRBV20-1 to TRBJ2-4; TRBD2 matches 9 bases. Germline CDR1 DFQATT, CDR2 SNEGSKA (reference sequence). The ends lost 3 bases at V and 5 bases at J; junction bases unmatched: 5. The CDR3 contains 14 residues. DNA for the CDR3: TGCAGTGCTAGGGGGACTAGCAGGGAAAACATTCAGTACTTC. This gives the protein CSARGTSRENIQYF.

This clonotype was detected a few times. Here the CDR3 reads CASSYVDRGYNEQFF. DNA for the CDR3: TGTGCCAGCTCATACGTCGATAGGGGGTACAATGAGCAGTTCTTC. V gene TRBV18 combines with J gene TRBJ2-1, with D possibly matching TRBD1 (6 bases). Germline lookup yields CDR1 KGHSH and CDR2 LQKENI. Trimming removed 5 bases from V and 4 bases from J, with 15 bases in between. This CDR3 is 15 amino acids long.

V is TRBV7-9 and J is TRBJ1-1, with a weak D call TRBD1 (6 bases). Looked up from germline, CDR1 is SEHNR and CDR2 is FQNEAQ (reference sequence). This CDR3 comprises 15 residues. Trimming removed 6 bases at V and 4 bases at J, with 18 bases between. The CDR3 region has the DNA TGTGCCAGCAGTACGCAGGGGATTGTCGGCACTGAAGCTTTCTTT. This sequence encodes CASSTQGIVGTEAFF.

This clonotype was recorded a few times. The V and J genes are TRBV4-2 and TRBJ2-1; 9 bases align to TRBD2. This CDR3 comprises 16 residues. V was pared by 0 bases and J by 7 bases, with 7 bases of the junction left unmatched. The germline V gene has CDR1 LGHNA and CDR2 YNFKEQ. The CDR3 nucleotides are TGTGCCAGCAGCCAAGATCCGGCTAGCGGGGTAAATGAGCAGTTCTTC. It translates to CASSQDPASGVNEQFF.

This chain uses TRBV20-1 with TRBJ2-7, with 7 bases lining up with TRBD2. CDR3 length: 16 amino acids. V lost 1 base and J lost 2; bases outside the gene matches: 11. Germline V gene sequence: CDR1 DFQATT, CDR2 SNEGSKA (reference sequence). CDR3 amino acids: CSARALGEGGTYEQYF. DNA for the CDR3: TGCAGTGCTAGAGCCCTGGGGGAGGGAGGGACCTACGAGCAGTACTTC.

This clonotype has only a few counts. V is TRBV7-3 and J is TRBJ1-6; TRBD1 agrees at 7 bases. There are 14 residues in the CDR3. The V gene's germline CDR1 is SGHTA and CDR2 FQGTGA. The V segment lost 5 bases and the J segment 8 bases; nucleotides outside the gene matches: 6. CDR3 sequence reads: CASSRQGRDSPLHF. The CDR3 DNA reads TGTGCCAGCAGCCGACAGGGAAGGGATTCACCCCTCCACTTT.

The chain combines TRBV7-8 with TRBJ1-2; tentatively, D is TRBD1 (5 bases). In germline, CDR1 is SGHVS, CDR2 FQNEAQ. This CDR3 has 17 residues. Deletions cut 0 bases from V and 4 bases from J, with 18 bases between. CDR3 nucleotides: TGTGCCAGCAGCTTAGCGGGACGGACTCAAGGGGTCTATGGCTACACCTTC. Translating gives CASSLAGRTQGVYGYTF.

The chain carries TRBV28 and TRBJ2-3; TRBD2 is a possible D gene (5 bases). CDR1 and CDR2 (germline): MDHEN, SYDVKM. This CDR3 region has 15 residues. Trimming left V 3 bases short and J 1 base short, with 11 bases between. The CDR3 loop is CASSFAGGGTDTQYF. The CDR3 region has the DNA TGTGCCAGCAGTTTTGCGGGTGGAGGCACAGATACGCAGTATTTT.

There are a few counts of this clonotype. The CDR3: CASSLERQGLNYGYTF. In DNA, the CDR3 is TGTGCCAGCAGCTTAGAGAGACAGGGGTTGAACTATGGCTACACCTTC. The rearrangement uses TRBV7-8 and TRBJ1-2; 8 bases match TRBD1. J gave up 2 bases and V 1 base, and 6 bases lay outside the gene matches. Per germline, CDR1 SGHVS and CDR2 FQNEAQ. CDR3 length: 16 amino acids.

The rearrangement joins TRBV5-5 to TRBJ1-1; 8 bases agree with TRBD1. CDR1 and CDR2 (germline): SGHKS, YYEKEE (reference sequence). The junction had 7 bases not matched to a gene; V was cut back by 2 bases and J by 4 bases. This CDR3 is 15 amino acids long. The CDR3 loop reads CASSFVTGVPTEAFF. CDR3 coding DNA: TGTGCCAGCAGCTTTGTGACAGGGGTGCCCACTGAAGCTTTCTTT.

The CDR3 spells CASSGTLGETQYF. Written as DNA, the CDR3 is TGCGCCAGCAGTGGGACGCTTGGGGAGACCCAGTACTTC. This chain connects TRBV5-1 to TRBJ2-5; D possibly uses TRBD1 or TRBD2 (5 bases each). The germline CDR1 and CDR2 sequences are SGHRS and YFSETQ. V was clipped by 5 bases and J by 5 bases, with 13 bases between them. CDR3 length: 13 residues.